Below, 21 T cell receptor beta chains from the same sample are listed, as sequenced in a study of blood T cell repertoires in COVID-19. Generated by immunoSEQ multiplex PCR, the TCRdb table keeps only in-frame clones and is missing some. The repertoire holds around 180,000 clones, with about 85% as singletons. Sequencing was performed on peripheral blood. These receptor sequences come from a man aged 80 or over with COVID-19, enrolled during active disease.

This clone turned up a few times. This chain connects TRBV27 to TRBJ1-4; D not certain. Germline CDR1 and CDR2: MNHEY and SMNVEV (reference sequence). The V end was cut by 4 bases, the J end by 5 bases, with 8 bases between. The CDR3 consists of 13 residues. CDR3 sequence: CASSSTVNEKLFF. CDR3 nucleotide sequence: TGTGCCAGCAGTTCTACGGTGAATGAAAAACTGTTTTTT.

The chain uses TRBV10-2 and TRBJ2-7, with D maybe TRBD1 (5 bases). The V end lost 4 bases, the J end lost 2 bases, and 12 bases lay between the germline ends. CDR3 size: 14 residues. Germline CDR1 WSHSY, CDR2 SAAADI. In DNA form, the CDR3 reads TGCGCCAGCAGTGTTGTGCAGGGCCCCTACGAGCAGTACTTC. Translation: CASSVVQGPYEQYF.

The J gene is TRBJ2-7, the V gene TRBV6-6; TRBD2 matches 12 bases. Looked up from germline, CDR1 is MNHNY and CDR2 is SVGAGI (reference sequence). The J segment lost 3 bases and the V segment lost 6 bases, leaving 6 bases of the junction unmatched. The CDR3 is made up of 15 amino acids. The CDR3 DNA sequence: TGTGCCAGCAGACCCGGACTAGCGGGGATCTACGAGCAGTACTTC. Its translation is CASRPGLAGIYEQYF.

This clone was observed a few times. The chain has TRBV6-5 and TRBJ1-4; D is uncertain. Germline CDR1 is MNHEY and CDR2 is SVGAGI. There are 14 residues in the CDR3. Trimming took 5 bases from V and 7 from J, leaving 14 bases between them. The CDR3 DNA reads as TGTGCCAGCAGTAGTACGTGGGCGGGTGAAAAACTGTTTTTT. The encoded protein is CASSSTWAGEKLFF.

A few counts support this clone. The V and J genes are TRBV19 and TRBJ2-6; 8 bases are a match to TRBD1. The CDR3 is 17 amino acids. V was pared by 5 bases and J by 0 bases, with 6 bases of the junction left unmatched. CDR1 is LNHDA, CDR2 SQIVND, per germline (reference sequence). The CDR3 nucleotides read TGTGCCAGTAGTCCCTTCCAGGGGGCCTCTGGGGCCAACGTCCTGACTTTC. Its protein is CASSPFQGASGANVLTF.

In this sample, this clone turned up once. The chain combines TRBV28 with TRBJ1-4; possibly TRBD1 for D (6 bases). Germline V gene data show CDR1 as MDHEN and CDR2 as SYDVKM. This CDR3 has 14 residues. The ends were cut back, 7 bases at V and 4 bases at J, with 13 bases in the middle. The DNA for the CDR3 is TGTGCCAGCATCTCAAGGGGGTTTAATGAAAAACTGTTTTTT. It translates to CASISRGFNEKLFF.

The CDR3 loop is CASSSEGRGNEQFF. The CDR3 nucleotides are TGTGCCAGCAGTTCAGAGGGTCGGGGCAATGAGCAGTTCTTC. The chain has TRBV6-2 or TRBV6-3 and TRBJ2-1, with D perhaps TRBD2 (5 bases). Trimming took off 4 bases at V and 6 bases at J, with 13 bases between the two ends. Germline values: CDR1 MNHEY, CDR2 SVGEGT. The CDR3 has 14 residues.

This sequence joins TRBV5-6 and TRBJ1-1; D is uncertain. Germline V CDR1 and CDR2: SGHDT, YYEEEE. Trimming cost V 0 bases and J 6 bases, with 9 bases left between them. This CDR3 spans 13 amino acids. The CDR3 sequence is CASSLGRLAEAFF. Written as DNA, the CDR3 is TGTGCCAGCAGCTTGGGCAGATTGGCTGAAGCTTTCTTT.

V and J are TRBV2 and TRBJ1-3; D gene unclear. V was shortened by 5 bases and J by 0 bases, with 11 bases between the two germline ends. Germline V gene sequence: CDR1 SNHLY, CDR2 FYNNEI. This CDR3 contains 15 residues. CDR3 sequence: CASSLGLLSGNTIYF. CDR3 DNA sequence: TGTGCCAGCAGTCTCGGACTCCTCTCTGGAAACACCATATATTTT.

This chain joins TRBV2 and TRBJ1-5; D ambiguous. CDR1 and CDR2 (germline): SNHLY, FYNNEI. V gave up 4 bases and J gave up 5 bases, with 12 bases separating them. The CDR3 covers 14 residues. The CDR3 loop is CASSGAGRDQPQHF. The CDR3 DNA is TGTGCCAGCAGTGGTGCGGGGAGGGATCAGCCCCAGCATTTT.

The chain employs TRBV18 and TRBJ1-6; 9 nucleotides align to TRBD1. V was pared by 3 bases and J by 7 bases, with 4 bases of the junction left unmatched. The germline V gene has CDR1 KGHSH and CDR2 LQKENI. The length of the CDR3 is 15 residues. In DNA, the CDR3 is TGTGCCAGCTCACCTAATACAGGGGGCAATTCACCCCTCCACTTT. It is translated as CASSPNTGGNSPLHF.

The V call is TRBV11-2, the J call TRBJ1-6; TRBD1 matches at 7 bases. Germline trimming cut 5 bases from V and 9 bases from J; bases unmatched to any gene: 7. The CDR3 contains 14 residues. Germline V CDR1 and CDR2: SGHAT, FQNNGV. For the CDR3, the DNA is TGTGCCAGCAGCGACAGGGTCAGGGGTTCACCCCTCCACTTT. Amino acids: CASSDRVRGSPLHF.

J is TRBJ1-4 and V is TRBV9, with D possibly TRBD1 on 5 matching bases. Trimming left V 2 bases short and J 6 bases short, with 14 bases between. Germline CDR1 is SGDLS and CDR2 is YYNGEE. This CDR3 is 15 amino acids long. DNA for the CDR3: TGTGCCAGCAGCGTCGGGAGGGGAGGGGATGAAAAACTGTTTTTT. Amino acid sequence: CASSVGRGGDEKLFF.

The rearrangement joins TRBV5-1 to TRBJ1-2; unclear D gene. There are 15 residues in the CDR3. Deletions cut 2 bases from V and 3 bases from J, with 14 bases between. Germline assignment: CDR1 SGHRS and CDR2 YFSETQ. The CDR3 DNA is TGCGCCAGCAGCTTCTGGGAAGAGGAGGACTATGGCTACACCTTC. It yields the protein CASSFWEEEDYGYTF.

The J gene is TRBJ2-1, the V gene TRBV28; maybe TRBD1 (8 bases). The CDR3 runs to 15 residues. The germline V and J ends were trimmed by 7 bases and 3 bases, with 16 bases remaining between them. Looked up from germline, CDR1 is MDHEN and CDR2 is SYDVKM. The CDR3 reads CASTLNRGGYNEQFF. The CDR3 nucleotides read TGTGCCAGCACCTTAAACAGGGGGGGCTACAATGAGCAGTTCTTC.

The CDR3 bases are TGCGCCAGCAGCTTGGCCAGTTCCGCGGGTTACGAGCAGTACTTC. Translated: CASSLASSAGYEQYF. The chain employs TRBV5-1 and TRBJ2-7, with TRBD2 as a possible D gene (5 bases). The CDR3 sequence is 15 residues long. Germline V gene lookup returns CDR1 SGHRS and CDR2 YFSETQ. Trimming removed 0 bases at V and 4 bases at J, with 14 bases between. Using reference TRBV5-1 and TRBJ2-7 for the parts outside the CDR3, the full variable domain is KAGVTQTPRYLIKTRGQQVTLSCSPISGHRSVSWYQQTPGQGLQFLFEYFSETQRNKGNFPGRFSGRQFSNSRSEMNVSTLELGDSALYLCASSLASSAGYEQYFGPGTRLTVT.

This chain uses TRBV6-5 with TRBJ1-2, with D perhaps matching TRBD1 (5 bases). Germline assignment: CDR1 MNHEY and CDR2 SVGAGI. CDR3 length: 15 residues. Trimming removed 2 bases at V and 6 bases at J, with 16 bases between. Here the CDR3 reads CASSYRRQRGDGYTF. DNA of the CDR3: TGTGCCAGCAGTTACAGGCGCCAGCGGGGGGATGGCTACACCTTC.

The genes are TRBV18 and TRBJ2-2, with 8 bases that match TRBD1. This CDR3 is built from 15 residues. V shed 4 bases and J 0 bases; nucleotides not matched to a gene: 1. Per germline, CDR1 KGHSH and CDR2 LQKENI. CDR3 DNA: TGTGCCAGCTCACGGGGACAGGCGAACACCGGGGAGCTGTTTTTT. Translating it yields CASSRGQANTGELFF.

The V gene is TRBV12-5, the J gene TRBJ1-2, with 9 bases fitting TRBD1. In germline, CDR1 is LGHNT, CDR2 FRNRAP. After removal of 5 bases from V and 4 bases from J, the junction contained 5 bases not matched to a gene. The CDR3 is made up of 14 amino acids. CDR3 amino acids: CASGRDRVAYGYTF. CDR3 nucleotide sequence: TGTGCTAGTGGTAGGGACAGGGTGGCCTATGGCTACACCTTC.

V usage is TRBV3-1 (or the pseudogene TRBV3-2) and J usage is TRBJ1-2, with 9 positions matching TRBD1. CDR3 length equals 15 residues. The V segment lost 4 bases and the J segment 2 bases; nucleotides outside the gene matches: 5. The V gene's germline CDR1 is LGHDT and CDR2 YNNKEL (reference sequence). The CDR3 sequence is CASSLQGAVNYGYTF. The CDR3 DNA follows: TGTGCCAGCAGCCTACAGGGGGCGGTGAACTATGGCTACACCTTC.

This sequence joins TRBV27 and TRBJ1-2; D not resolved. The CDR3 is made up of 13 amino acids. The V gene's germline CDR1 is MNHEY and CDR2 SMNVEV (reference sequence). The V and J ends lost 5 bases and 8 bases respectively, with 15 bases between them. CDR3 nucleotide sequence: TGTGCCAGCAGTCCGACGGGGTCGGGAGGCTACACCTTC. It yields the protein CASSPTGSGGYTF.